Below, one T cell receptor beta chain is given with its context. Antigen unknown. This sample is part of a study of CD8+ T cells in alopecia areata. In the study overall: Treated patients received oral tofacitinib, 5 to 10 mg twice daily. Regarding the study as a whole: Relative to normal scalp, lesional scalp, especially alopecia totalis/universalis, showed higher clonality.

Peripheral blood samples and lesional scalp punch biopsies were obtained from alopecia areata patients. Sorting separated CD4+ and CD8+ T cells out of PBMCs. Extracted from the samples, RNA was reverse transcribed into cDNA to serve as the sequencing template. Clones were read by immunoSEQ multiplex PCR, and TCRdb kept only the in-frame ones, dropping some. The data contain 130,000 to 150,000 clones, about half of them singletons. This material consisted of CD4+ T cells sorted from blood, taken at week 0. The sequence was collected from a human donor with alopecia areata.

This chain's CDR3 is CASSARTAGLARYEQYF. DNA of the CDR3: TGTGCCAGCAGCGCACGGACAGCGGGACTAGCTCGGTACGAGCAGTACTTC. The genes are TRBV14 and TRBJ2-7, with 9 positions matching TRBD2. The J segment lost 4 bases and the V segment lost 5 bases, leaving 15 bases of the junction unmatched. There are 17 residues in the CDR3. CDR1 and CDR2 from the germline V gene are SGHDN and FVKESK.